The 24 T cell receptor beta chains reported below all come from one sample, sequenced in a study of graft-versus-host responses after intestinal transplantation. The protocol was immunoSEQ multiplex PCR, while the TCRdb copy is restricted to in-frame clones and leaves out a portion. The sample consists of approximately 63,000 clones, 89% of them appearing once. Intraepithelial and lamina propria lymphocytes were released after the graft tissue was processed. The material sequenced was ileum tissue, taken approximately 56 weeks after transplant. The receptors originated from a human patient who received an intestinal transplant, so some T cells may come from the graft donor.

This clone is a singleton in its sample. The rearrangement links TRBV7-8 to TRBJ1-5, with D tentatively TRBD1 (5 bases). Germline V gives CDR1 SGHVS, CDR2 FQNEAQ. Trimming left V 2 bases short and J 4 bases short, with 9 bases between. The CDR3 covers 14 residues. As DNA, the CDR3 is TGTGCCAGCAGCTTAACAGCAGGGAATCAGCCCCAGCATTTT. Translation gives CASSLTAGNQPQHF.

This sequence joins TRBV9 and TRBJ2-1; D may be TRBD2 (6 bases). From germline, CDR1 is SGDLS and CDR2 YYNGEE. Trimming removed 3 bases from V and 0 bases from J, with 10 bases in between. This CDR3 region has 15 residues. The CDR3 sequence is CASSEDYPSYNEQFF. The CDR3 DNA sequence: TGTGCCAGCAGCGAGGACTACCCCTCCTACAATGAGCAGTTCTTC.

CDR3 sequence reads: CASSVGGPRGNEQFF. CDR3 DNA: TGTGCCAGCAGCGTAGGGGGACCCCGGGGCAATGAGCAGTTCTTC. V is TRBV9 and J is TRBJ2-1, with D perhaps assigned TRBD1 or TRBD2 (5 bases each). Trimming pared 0 bases from V and 6 bases from J, leaving 13 bases between. The CDR3 loop spans 15 amino acids. The germline V gene has CDR1 SGDLS and CDR2 YYNGEE.

The chain has TRBV30 and TRBJ2-5; perhaps TRBD2 as D (6 bases). CDR3 size: 11 residues. The V and J ends lost 0 bases and 11 bases respectively, with 10 bases between them. From germline, CDR1 is GTSNPN and CDR2 SVGIG (reference sequence). Written as DNA, the CDR3 is TGTGCCTGGAGTGTACCGGGGGAGCAGTACTTC. Its protein product is CAWSVPGEQYF.

This chain uses TRBV2 with TRBJ2-3; D unclear. This CDR3 region has 11 residues. Per the germline V gene, CDR1 is SNHLY and CDR2 is FYNNEI. The ends were cut back, 7 bases at V and 4 bases at J, with 6 bases in the middle. CDR3 coding DNA: TGTGCCAGCACACGGCCAGATACGCAGTATTTT. Translation gives CASTRPDTQYF.

With respect to this clone: A junction end diverges from the germline sequence, so it may reflect a read error. This rearrangement joins TRBV27 to TRBJ2-5; D possibly corresponds to TRBD2 (5 bases). The germline V gene encodes CDR1 MNHEY and CDR2 SMNVEV (reference sequence). This CDR3 is 9 amino acids long. The CDR3 sequence: CASTIWENF. The CDR3 nucleotides are TGTGCCAGCACGATTTGGGAGAACTTC.

The J gene is TRBJ2-1, the V gene TRBV15; 8 bases line up with TRBD1. With 3 bases clipped from V and 7 bases from J, the junction kept 8 bases outside the gene matches. This CDR3 spans 15 amino acids. The germline CDR1 and CDR2 sequences are LNHNV and YYDKDF (reference sequence). CDR3 amino acids: CATSSGQGAGNEQFF. The CDR3 region has the DNA TGTGCCACCAGCAGCGGACAGGGCGCGGGGAATGAGCAGTTCTTC.

The chain combines TRBV7-3 with TRBJ2-1; 14 nucleotides match TRBD2. V shed 4 bases, J shed 1 base, and the junction held 18 bases outside the gene matches. This CDR3 comprises 22 residues. Germline V gene data show CDR1 as SGHTA and CDR2 as FQGTGA. The CDR3 nucleotides are TGTGCCAGCAGCTCCGTGATCGGAAGTGGGACTAGCGGGAGCGGATCCTACAATGAGCAGTTCTTC. Residues: CASSSVIGSGTSGSGSYNEQFF.

V usage is TRBV9 and J usage is TRBJ2-1; 9 bases match TRBD2. Germline assignment: CDR1 SGDLS and CDR2 YYNGEE. This CDR3 has 15 amino acids. Trimming at V came to 3 bases and at J to 3 bases, leaving 4 bases not matched to a gene. The CDR3 nucleotides read TGTGCCAGCAGCGCTAGCGGGACCGGCTACAATGAGCAGTTCTTC. Translation gives CASSASGTGYNEQFF.

The sample holds a few counts of this clone. The CDR3 loop is CASSLRLAGGQDTQYF. CDR3 coding DNA: TGTGCCAGCAGCTTAAGGCTAGCGGGGGGGCAAGATACGCAGTATTTT. The chain combines TRBV7-9 with TRBJ2-3; 12 bases are a match to TRBD2. CDR1 and CDR2 (germline): SEHNR, FQNEAQ (reference sequence). CDR3 length: 16 amino acids. V shed 2 bases, J shed 5 bases, and the junction held 5 bases outside the gene matches.

This chain connects TRBV28 to TRBJ2-5; D assignment may be TRBD1 or TRBD2 (6 bases each). V lost 7 bases and J lost 1, with 13 bases in between. CDR3 size: 14 residues. Germline loops: CDR1 MDHEN, CDR2 SYDVKM. CDR3 DNA: TGTGCCAGCATTAGGGGGGATGGCCAAGAGACCCAGTACTTC. Translated, it gives CASIRGDGQETQYF.

The V and J genes are TRBV16 and TRBJ1-3; no clear D gene. This CDR3 has 14 residues. V was cut by 2 bases and J by 0 bases, with 5 bases left in between. CDR1 is KGHSY and CDR2 is FQNENV in the germline V gene. DNA for the CDR3: TGTGCCAGCAGCCAAGAACCCTCTGGAAACACCATATATTTT. This translates into CASSQEPSGNTIYF.

The J gene is TRBJ2-7, the V gene TRBV11-2, with 7 bases matching TRBD1. Trimming at V came to 5 bases and at J to 5 bases, leaving 3 bases not matched to a gene. Germline CDR1 SGHAT, CDR2 FQNNGV. The CDR3 spans 12 residues. The CDR3 loop is CASSLTGNEQYF. The CDR3 DNA sequence: TGTGCCAGCAGCCTGACAGGGAACGAGCAGTACTTC. The full variable domain, with the rest looked up from reference TRBV11-2 and TRBJ2-7, is EAGVAQSPRYKIIEKRQSVAFWCNPISGHATLYWYQQILGQGPKLLIQFQNNGVVDDSQLPKDRFSAERLKGVDSTLKIQPAKLEDSAVYLCASSLTGNEQYFGPGTRLTVT.

V and J are TRBV15 and TRBJ2-2; 11 bases agree with TRBD2. V shed 1 base and J 6 bases; nucleotides not matched to a gene: 1. Germline V gives CDR1 LNHNV, CDR2 YYDKDF (reference sequence). This CDR3 is 15 amino acids long. The CDR3 DNA follows: TGTGCCACCAGCAGAGTAGCGGGAGGGGCCGGGGAGCTGTTTTTT. It yields the protein CATSRVAGGAGELFF.

The chain uses TRBV6-1 and TRBJ1-2, with TRBD1 matching 7 bases. V lost 10 bases, J lost 2 bases, and 7 bases stayed unmatched. The CDR3 covers 13 residues. Germline loops: CDR1 MNHNS, CDR2 SASEGT. The CDR3 is CATQPGQNYGYTF. Here the CDR3 DNA reads TGTGCCACTCAACCGGGACAGAACTATGGCTACACCTTC.

The chain is built from TRBV28 and TRBJ2-7; D not certain. CDR1 and CDR2 (germline): MDHEN, SYDVKM. This CDR3 region has 11 residues. Trimming took off 5 bases at V and 4 bases at J, with 6 bases between the two ends. The CDR3 DNA sequence: TGTGCCAGCAGTGAAAAATACGAGCAGTACTTC. Translating it yields CASSEKYEQYF. Looking up the rest from reference TRBV28 and TRBJ2-7 gives the full variable domain: DVKVTQSSRYLVKRTGEKVFLECVQDMDHENMFWYRQDPGLGLRLIYFSYDVKMKEKGDIPEGYSVSREKKERFSLILESASTNQTSMYLCASSEKYEQYFGPGTRLTVT.

Only a few counts were recorded for this clone. The chain combines TRBV2 with TRBJ1-1; TRBD1 is a possible D gene (5 bases). Germline CDR1 and CDR2: SNHLY and FYNNEI. V lost 3 bases and J 0 bases, leaving 8 bases between the germline ends. The CDR3 consists of 14 residues. The CDR3 protein is CASSEEGLNTEAFF. CDR3 bases: TGTGCCAGCAGTGAGGAGGGACTGAACACTGAAGCTTTCTTT.

The chain carries TRBV4-1 and TRBJ2-5; D possibly uses TRBD1 or TRBD2 (5 bases each). The CDR3 runs to 12 residues. Trimming stripped 4 bases from V and 3 bases from J, with 6 bases between. Germline values: CDR1 MGHRA, CDR2 YSYEKL. CDR3: CASSLGEETQYF. The DNA for the CDR3 is TGCGCCAGCAGCCTGGGGGAAGAGACCCAGTACTTC.

V gene TRBV5-1 combines with J gene TRBJ2-5; tentatively, D is TRBD1 (7 bases). In germline, CDR1 is SGHRS, CDR2 YFSETQ. The CDR3 totals 13 residues. Trimming pared 3 bases from V and 5 bases from J, leaving 11 bases between. CDR3 residues: CASSSRGRETQYF. CDR3 nucleotide sequence: TGCGCCAGCAGCTCCAGGGGGAGGGAGACCCAGTACTTC.

The chain carries TRBV5-1 and TRBJ2-1, with TRBD2 identical over 10 bases. The CDR3 contains 16 residues. In germline, CDR1 is SGHRS, CDR2 YFSETQ. V lost 3 bases and J lost 4; bases outside the gene matches: 7. As DNA, the CDR3 is TGCGCCAGCAGCTCAAGGACTAGCGGCAGATACAATGAGCAGTTCTTC. The encoded protein is CASSSRTSGRYNEQFF.

The chain employs TRBV6-6 and TRBJ2-7; no clear D. V was clipped by 4 bases and J by 3 bases, with 4 bases between them. CDR1 MNHNY and CDR2 SVGAGI come from the germline V gene (reference sequence). This CDR3 has 11 amino acids. This CDR3 is CASSFFYEQYF. The CDR3 nucleotides read TGTGCCAGCAGTTTCTTCTACGAGCAGTACTTC.

V usage is TRBV4-1 and J usage is TRBJ1-2; 8 nucleotides align to TRBD1. Trimming at V came to 4 bases and at J to 7 bases, leaving 8 bases not matched to a gene. Germline V gene lookup returns CDR1 MGHRA and CDR2 YSYEKL. There are 14 residues in the CDR3. The CDR3 nucleotides are TGCGCCAGCAGCCGCCGGCAGGGGGCGAGTGGCTACACCTTC. The encoded protein is CASSRRQGASGYTF.

The rearrangement links TRBV28 to TRBJ2-5; possible D gene TRBD1, 5 bases. The germline CDR1 and CDR2 sequences are MDHEN and SYDVKM. CDR3 length equals 16 residues. V was cut by 3 bases and J by 3 bases, with 17 bases left in between. The CDR3: CASSFSLGQGKETQYF. In DNA, the CDR3 is TGTGCCAGCAGTTTTAGCCTGGGGCAGGGAAAAGAGACCCAGTACTTC.

The DNA for the CDR3 is TGTGCCAGCAGTTTATTGGCGGGTCAAGAGACCCAGTACTTC. Translation: CASSLLAGQETQYF. The chain recombines TRBV27 with TRBJ2-5; a weak D match, TRBD2 (5 bases). Germline CDR1 is MNHEY and CDR2 is SMNVEV (reference sequence). The V gene lost 1 base and the J gene lost 2 bases, with 8 bases spanning the gap. The CDR3 runs to 14 residues.